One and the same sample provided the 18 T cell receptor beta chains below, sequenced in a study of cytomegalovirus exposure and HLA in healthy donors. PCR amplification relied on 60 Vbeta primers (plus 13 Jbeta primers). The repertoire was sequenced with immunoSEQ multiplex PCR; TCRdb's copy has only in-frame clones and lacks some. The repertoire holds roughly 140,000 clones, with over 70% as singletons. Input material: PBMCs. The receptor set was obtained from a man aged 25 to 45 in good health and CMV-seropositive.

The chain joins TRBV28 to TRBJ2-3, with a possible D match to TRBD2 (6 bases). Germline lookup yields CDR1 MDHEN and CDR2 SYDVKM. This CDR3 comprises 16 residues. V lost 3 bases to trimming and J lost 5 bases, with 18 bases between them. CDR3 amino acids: CASSFNAGIDGDTQYF. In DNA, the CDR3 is TGTGCCAGCAGTTTTAACGCGGGAATCGATGGAGATACGCAGTATTTT.

The CDR3 here is CSVRHSPGFNEKLFF. The CDR3 nucleotides are TGCAGCGTTCGGCACAGCCCTGGGTTTAATGAAAAACTGTTTTTT. The chain joins TRBV29-1 to TRBJ1-4; D call uncertain. The CDR3 runs 15 residues. Germline-derived CDR1 and CDR2 are SQVTM and ANQGSEA. V lost 5 bases, J lost 4 bases, and 17 bases lay in between.

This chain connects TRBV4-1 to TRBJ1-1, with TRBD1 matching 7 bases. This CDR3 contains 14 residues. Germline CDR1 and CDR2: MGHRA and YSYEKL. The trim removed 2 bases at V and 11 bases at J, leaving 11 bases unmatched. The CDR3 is CASSQLTGWARAFF. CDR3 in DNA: TGCGCCAGCAGCCAATTGACAGGGTGGGCTCGGGCTTTCTTT.

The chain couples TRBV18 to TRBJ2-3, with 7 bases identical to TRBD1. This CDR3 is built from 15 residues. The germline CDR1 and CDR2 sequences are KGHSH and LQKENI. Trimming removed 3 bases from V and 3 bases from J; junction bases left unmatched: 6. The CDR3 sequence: CASSPPNRGTDTQYF. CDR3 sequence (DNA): TGTGCCAGCTCACCGCCCAACAGGGGAACAGATACGCAGTATTTT.

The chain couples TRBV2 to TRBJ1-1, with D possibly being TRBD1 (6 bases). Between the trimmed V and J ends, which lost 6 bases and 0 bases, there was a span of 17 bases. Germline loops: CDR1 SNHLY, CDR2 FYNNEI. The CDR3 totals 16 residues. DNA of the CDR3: TGTGCCAGCAGCGCGCTCGGGACACATATGAACACTGAAGCTTTCTTT. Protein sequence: CASSALGTHMNTEAFF.

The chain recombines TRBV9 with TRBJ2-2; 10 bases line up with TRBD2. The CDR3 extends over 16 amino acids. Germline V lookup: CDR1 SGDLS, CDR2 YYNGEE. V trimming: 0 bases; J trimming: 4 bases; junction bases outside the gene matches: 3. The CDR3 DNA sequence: TGTGCCAGCAGCGTAGCCATAGCGGGAGGCACCGGGGAGCTGTTTTTT. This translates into CASSVAIAGGTGELFF.

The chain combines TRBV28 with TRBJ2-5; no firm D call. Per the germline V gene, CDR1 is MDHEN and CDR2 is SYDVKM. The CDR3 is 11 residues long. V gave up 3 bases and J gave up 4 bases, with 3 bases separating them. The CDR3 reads CASSFGETQYF. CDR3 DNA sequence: TGTGCCAGCAGTTTCGGAGAGACCCAGTACTTC.

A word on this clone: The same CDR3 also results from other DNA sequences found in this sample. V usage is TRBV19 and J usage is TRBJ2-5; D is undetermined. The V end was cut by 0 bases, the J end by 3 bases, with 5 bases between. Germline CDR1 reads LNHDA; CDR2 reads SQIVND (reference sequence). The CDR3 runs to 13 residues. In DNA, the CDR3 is TGTGCCAGTAGTATAGACGAGGAAGAGACCCAGTACTTC. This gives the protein CASSIDEEETQYF.

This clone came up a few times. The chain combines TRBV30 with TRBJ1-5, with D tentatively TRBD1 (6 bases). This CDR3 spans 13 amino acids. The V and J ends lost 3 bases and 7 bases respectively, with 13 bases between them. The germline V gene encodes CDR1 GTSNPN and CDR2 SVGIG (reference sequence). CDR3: CAWSSGVGQPQHF. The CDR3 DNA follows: TGTGCCTGGAGCTCAGGGGTAGGGCAGCCCCAGCATTTT.

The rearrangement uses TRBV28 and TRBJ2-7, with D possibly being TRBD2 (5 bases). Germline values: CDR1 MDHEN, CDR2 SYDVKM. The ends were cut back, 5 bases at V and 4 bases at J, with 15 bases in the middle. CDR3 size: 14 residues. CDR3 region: CASSVPRGLYEQYF. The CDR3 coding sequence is TGTGCCAGCAGTGTCCCCCGAGGGCTATACGAGCAGTACTTC. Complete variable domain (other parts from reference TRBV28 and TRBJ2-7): DVKVTQSSRYLVKRTGEKVFLECVQDMDHENMFWYRQDPGLGLRLIYFSYDVKMKEKGDIPEGYSVSREKKERFSLILESASTNQTSMYLCASSVPRGLYEQYFGPGTRLTVT.

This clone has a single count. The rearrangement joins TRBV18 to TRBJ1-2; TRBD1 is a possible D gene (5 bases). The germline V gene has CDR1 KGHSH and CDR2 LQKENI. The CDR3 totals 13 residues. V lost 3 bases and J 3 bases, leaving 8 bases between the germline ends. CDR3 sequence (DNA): TGTGCCAGCTCACCGGAACAGGACTATGGCTACACCTTC. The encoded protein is CASSPEQDYGYTF.

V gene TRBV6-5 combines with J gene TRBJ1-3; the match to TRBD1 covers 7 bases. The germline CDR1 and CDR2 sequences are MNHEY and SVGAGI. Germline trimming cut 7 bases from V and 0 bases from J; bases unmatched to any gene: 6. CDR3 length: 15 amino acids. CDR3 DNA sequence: TGTGCCAGCACCGAGGACAGGTTCTCTGGAAACACCATATATTTT. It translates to CASTEDRFSGNTIYF.

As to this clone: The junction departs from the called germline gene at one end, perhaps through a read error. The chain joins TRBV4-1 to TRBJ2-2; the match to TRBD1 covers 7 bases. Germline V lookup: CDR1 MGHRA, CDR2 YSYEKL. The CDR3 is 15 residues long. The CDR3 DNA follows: TGCGCCAGCAGCCACCTAGGGGGCGCCGCCGGGGAGCTGCTTTTT. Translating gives CASSHLGGAAGELLF.

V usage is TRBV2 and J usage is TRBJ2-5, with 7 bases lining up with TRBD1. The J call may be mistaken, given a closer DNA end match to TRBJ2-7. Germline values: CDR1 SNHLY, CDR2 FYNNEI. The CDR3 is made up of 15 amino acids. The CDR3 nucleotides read TGTGCCAGCAGTGAACATGGGACAGTGCGCTACGAGCAGTACTTC. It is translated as CASSEHGTVRYEQYF.

The CDR3 region has the DNA TGTGCCAGCAGTTCCGGGACAGGCTACGGGGAACTGTTTTTT. Encoded protein: CASSSGTGYGELFF. The chain joins TRBV27 to TRBJ1-4; 8 bases align to TRBD1. Germline-derived CDR1 and CDR2 are MNHEY and SMNVEV (reference sequence). The CDR3 contains 14 residues. Trimming removed 4 bases from V and 12 bases from J; junction bases left unmatched: 10. The complete variable domain, with remaining parts taken from reference TRBV27 and TRBJ1-4, reads EAQVTQNPRYLITVTGKKLTVTCSQNMNHEYMSWYRQDPGLGLRQIYYSMNVEVTDKGDVPEGYKVSRKEKRNFPLILESPSPNQTSLYFCASSSGTGYGELFFGSGTQLSVL.

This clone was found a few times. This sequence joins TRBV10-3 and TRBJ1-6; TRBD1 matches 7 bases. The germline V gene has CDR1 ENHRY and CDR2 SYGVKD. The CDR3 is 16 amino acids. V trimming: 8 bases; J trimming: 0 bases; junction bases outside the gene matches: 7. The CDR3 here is CAIREWDSSYNSPLHF. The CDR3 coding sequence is TGTGCCATCCGAGAGTGGGACAGCTCCTATAATTCACCCCTCCACTTT.

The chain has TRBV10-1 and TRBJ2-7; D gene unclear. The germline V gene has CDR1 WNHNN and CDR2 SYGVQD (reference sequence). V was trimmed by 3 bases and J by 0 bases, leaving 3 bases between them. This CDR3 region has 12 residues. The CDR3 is CASSDFSYEQYF. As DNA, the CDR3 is TGCGCCAGCAGTGACTTCTCCTACGAGCAGTACTTC.

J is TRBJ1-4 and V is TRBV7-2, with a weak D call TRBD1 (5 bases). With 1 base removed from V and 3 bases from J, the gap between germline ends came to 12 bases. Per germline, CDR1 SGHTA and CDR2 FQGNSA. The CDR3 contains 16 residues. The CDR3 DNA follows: TGTGCCAGCAGCTTAGTTATTGTGGGGCCTAATGAAAAACTGTTTTTT. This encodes CASSLVIVGPNEKLFF.